This T cell receptor (beta chain) was recovered during a study of blood T cell repertoires in COVID-19. There are 14 residues in the CDR3. V was trimmed by 4 bases and J by 4 bases, leaving 11 bases between them. From germline, CDR1 is SGHRS and CDR2 YFSETQ. Profiling relied on immunoSEQ multiplex PCR, and the TCRdb table lists in-frame clones only, not all of them. The sample has 120,000 to 150,000 clones, 84% seen once. The study recruited people aged about 18 to 95 years across roughly 25 US areas. The sample taken for sequencing was PBMCs or T cells enriched from blood (not recorded which). J is TRBJ1-4 and V is TRBV5-1, with a tentative D call TRBD1 (6 bases). This receptor was identified in a woman aged 45 to 65 who had been exposed to COVID-19. The CDR3 reads CASSLQGFNEKLFF. CDR3 DNA sequence: TGCGCCAGCAGCCTTCAGGGGTTTAATGAAAAACTGTTTTTT.